Described below is a single T cell receptor beta chain sequence and its context. The repertoire was sequenced with immunoSEQ multiplex PCR; TCRdb's copy has only in-frame clones and lacks some. The sample lists about 140,000 clones, about 90% seen once, with about 7.6% in the top ten. The sample belongs to a study of control samples from healthy donors and cancer patients. The CDR3 runs 16 residues. This clonotype originated in a man aged 18 to 35 in good health. Sequencing used blood. V and J are TRBV21-1 and TRBJ2-1; the table's D gene call, TRBD1, was not cross checked with the DNA. TRBV21-1 is classified as a pseudogene. CDR3 DNA sequence: TGTGCCAGCAGCAACAATGACAAGAGCTCCTACAATGAGCAGTTCTTC. This translates into CASSNNDKSSYNEQFF.